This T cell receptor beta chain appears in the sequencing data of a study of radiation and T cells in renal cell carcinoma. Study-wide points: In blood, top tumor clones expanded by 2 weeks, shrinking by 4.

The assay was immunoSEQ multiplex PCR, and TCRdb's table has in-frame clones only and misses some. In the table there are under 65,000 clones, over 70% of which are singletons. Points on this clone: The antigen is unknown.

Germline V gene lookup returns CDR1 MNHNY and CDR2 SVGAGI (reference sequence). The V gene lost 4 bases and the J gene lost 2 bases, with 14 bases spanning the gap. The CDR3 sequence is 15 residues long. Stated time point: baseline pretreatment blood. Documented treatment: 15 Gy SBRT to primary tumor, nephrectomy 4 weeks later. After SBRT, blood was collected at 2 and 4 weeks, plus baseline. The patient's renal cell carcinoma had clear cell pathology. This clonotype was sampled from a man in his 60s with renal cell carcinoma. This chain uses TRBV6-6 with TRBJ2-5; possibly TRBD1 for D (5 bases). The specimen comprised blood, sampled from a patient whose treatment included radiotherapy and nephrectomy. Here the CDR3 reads CASSSPQGGQETQYF. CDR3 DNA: TGTGCCAGCAGTTCACCTCAGGGCGGACAAGAGACCCAGTACTTC.